Given below is one T cell receptor beta chain in context. CDR3 size: 14 residues. Germline V gene lookup returns CDR1 MNHEY and CDR2 SVGEGT. Trimming removed 5 bases from V and 5 bases from J, with 14 bases in between. In TCRdb, the 5' RACE reads were re-called with MiXCR into one record per CDR3 protein. The sample shows more than 40,000 distinct CDR3 sequences, 25% to 30% of them seen only once. This chain uses TRBV6-2 or TRBV6-3 with TRBJ2-3; D unclear. The material sequenced was memory CD4+ T cells sorted from a lymph node. Subset in this sample: memory CD4+ T cells, CD4+CD45RO+CD25-. This sequence was found in a female donor with breast cancer. DNA of the CDR3: TGTGCCAGCAGTCCAAGTACTTCGTTAGATACGCAGTATTTT. Translation: CASSPSTSLDTQYF.